The sequence of this T cell receptor beta chain was determined in a study of radiation and T cells in renal cell carcinoma. Whole-study findings and limits: No pretreatment tumor biopsies were available for baseline clonotypes. From baseline, blood top tumor clonotypes peaked at 2 weeks post-radiation.

Trimming at V came to 5 bases and at J to 4 bases, leaving 13 bases not matched to a gene. Germline values: CDR1 MDHEN, CDR2 SYDVKM. This CDR3 region has 18 residues. Libraries were prepared by immunoSEQ multiplex PCR; TCRdb keeps only in-frame clonotypes and omits some of them. The sample lists some 97,000 clones, roughly 88% occurring once. Specified time point: blood 4 weeks post-SBRT, at nephrectomy. The treatment was: 15 Gy SBRT to primary tumor, nephrectomy 4 weeks later. Nephrectomy followed 15 Gy stereotactic body radiation by 4 weeks. A remark on this clone: The target antigen is unknown.

This receptor was obtained from a man in his fifties or sixties with renal cell carcinoma. The input for sequencing was blood, taken from a patient whose treatment included radiotherapy and nephrectomy. The chain carries TRBV28 and TRBJ2-7, with 14 bases that match TRBD2. In DNA, the CDR3 is TGTGCCAGCAGTGGGACTAGCGGGAGTTTCCCTTCCCCTTACGAGCAGTACTTC. It specifies CASSGTSGSFPSPYEQYF.